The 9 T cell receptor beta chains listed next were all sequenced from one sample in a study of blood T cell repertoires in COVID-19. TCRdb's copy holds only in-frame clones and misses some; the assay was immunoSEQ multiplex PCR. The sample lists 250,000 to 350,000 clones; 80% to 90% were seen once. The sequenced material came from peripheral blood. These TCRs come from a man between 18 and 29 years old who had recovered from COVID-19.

The CDR3 DNA sequence: TGTGCCAGCAGTGAAACAAGTTATGGCTACACCTTC. Protein: CASSETSYGYTF. The rearrangement uses TRBV6-1 and TRBJ1-2; D remains unclear. The V and J ends lost 2 bases and 5 bases respectively, with 6 bases between them. The length of the CDR3 is 12 residues. Germline V gives CDR1 MNHNS, CDR2 SASEGT.

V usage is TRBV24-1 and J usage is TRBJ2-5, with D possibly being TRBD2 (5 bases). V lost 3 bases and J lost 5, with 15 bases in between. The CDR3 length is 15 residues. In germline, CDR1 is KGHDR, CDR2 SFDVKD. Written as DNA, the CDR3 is TGTGCCACCAGTGATGGGCCTCGGGAAGTGGAGACCCAGTACTTC. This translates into CATSDGPREVETQYF.

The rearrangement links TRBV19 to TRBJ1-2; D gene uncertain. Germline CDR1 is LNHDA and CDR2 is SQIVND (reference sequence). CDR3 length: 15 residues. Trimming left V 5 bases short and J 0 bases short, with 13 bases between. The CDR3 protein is CASSFVLQTNYGYTF. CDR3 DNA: TGTGCCAGTAGTTTTGTATTACAGACTAACTATGGCTACACCTTC. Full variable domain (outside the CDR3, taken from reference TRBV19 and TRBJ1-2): DGGITQSPKYLFRKEGQNVTLSCEQNLNHDAMYWYRQDPGQGLRLIYYSQIVNDFQKGDIAEGYSVSREKKESFPLTVTSAQKNPTAFYLCASSFVLQTNYGYTFGSGTRLTVV.

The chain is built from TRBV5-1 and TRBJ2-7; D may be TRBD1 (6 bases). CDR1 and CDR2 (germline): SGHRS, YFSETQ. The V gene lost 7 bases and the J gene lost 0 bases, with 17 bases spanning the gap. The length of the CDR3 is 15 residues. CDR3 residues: CASGLWTVPSYEQYF. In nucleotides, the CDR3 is TGCGCCAGCGGTCTTTGGACAGTACCCTCCTACGAGCAGTACTTC.

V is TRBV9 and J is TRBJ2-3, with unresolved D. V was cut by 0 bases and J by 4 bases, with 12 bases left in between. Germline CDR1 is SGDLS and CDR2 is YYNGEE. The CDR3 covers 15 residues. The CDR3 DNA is TGTGCCAGCAGCGTAGCTGAGTTCGCGGCAGATACGCAGTATTTT. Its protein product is CASSVAEFAADTQYF.

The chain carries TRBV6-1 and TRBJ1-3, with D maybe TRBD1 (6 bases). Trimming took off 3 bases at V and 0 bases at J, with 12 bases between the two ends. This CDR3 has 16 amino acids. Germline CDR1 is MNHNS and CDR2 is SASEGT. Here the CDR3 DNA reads TGTGCCAGCAGTGAGTACAGGGTCAACTCTGGAAACACCATATATTTT. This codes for CASSEYRVNSGNTIYF.

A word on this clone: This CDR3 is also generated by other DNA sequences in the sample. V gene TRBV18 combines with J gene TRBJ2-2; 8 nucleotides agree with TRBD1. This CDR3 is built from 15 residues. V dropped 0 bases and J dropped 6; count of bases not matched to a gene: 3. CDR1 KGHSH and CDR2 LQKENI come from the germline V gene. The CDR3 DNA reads TGTGCCAGCTCACCACCGCAGGGGGCTGCCGGGGAGCTGTTTTTT. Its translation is CASSPPQGAAGELFF.

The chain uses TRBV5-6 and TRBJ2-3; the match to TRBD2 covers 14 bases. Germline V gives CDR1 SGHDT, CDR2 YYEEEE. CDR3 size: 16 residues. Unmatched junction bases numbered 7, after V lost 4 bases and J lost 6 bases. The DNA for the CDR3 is TGTGCCAGCAGCACTCGACTAGCGGGGGGGCCCGATACGCAGTATTTT. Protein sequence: CASSTRLAGGPDTQYF.

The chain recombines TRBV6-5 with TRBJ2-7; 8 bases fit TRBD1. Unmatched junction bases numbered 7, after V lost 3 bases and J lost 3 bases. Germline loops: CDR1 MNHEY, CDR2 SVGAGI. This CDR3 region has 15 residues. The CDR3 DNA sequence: TGTGCCAGCAGTTATGGGACAGGCAGATACTACGAGCAGTACTTC. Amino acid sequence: CASSYGTGRYYEQYF.